Presented here are 14 T cell receptor beta chains from one specimen sequenced in a study of T cell repertoires in cytomegalovirus infection. One entry per CDR3 protein results from TCRdb running MiXCR on the reads. Seen here are roughly 54,000 distinct CDR3 sequences, more than 25% observed once, and the top ten hold roughly two thirds. These receptors' antigens are unknown. Sequencing used PBMCs, sequenced either directly or after in vitro stimulation (not recorded which). These receptors were collected from a human donor in good health (CMV status not recorded). Some clones in this sample may be carry-over from other donors' samples.

This clonotype was picked up a small number of times. This chain joins TRBV19 and TRBJ1-1; no firm D call. This CDR3 spans 17 amino acids. Germline lookup yields CDR1 LNHDA and CDR2 SQIVND (reference sequence). Trimming cost V 5 bases and J 0 bases, with 19 bases left between them. CDR3 in DNA: TGTGCCAGTAGTTGGCCCCTGCGGAGCGCTATGAACACTGAAGCTTTCTTT. It is translated as CASSWPLRSAMNTEAFF.

The chain couples TRBV20-1 to TRBJ2-7; D unresolved. The CDR3 runs 11 residues. V was shortened by 3 bases and J by 3 bases, with 6 bases between the two germline ends. The V gene's germline CDR1 is DFQATT and CDR2 SNEGSKA (reference sequence). The CDR3: CSASMGYEQYF. In DNA form, the CDR3 reads TGCAGTGCTAGTATGGGCTACGAGCAGTACTTC.

V and J are TRBV4-1 and TRBJ2-6; D is possibly TRBD1 or TRBD2 (6 bases each). The length of the CDR3 is 19 residues. Trimming left V 6 bases short and J 1 base short, with 22 bases between. Germline CDR1 and CDR2: MGHRA and YSYEKL. In DNA, the CDR3 is TGCGCCAGCAGTCTTACCCGGGGGCCTGGAGGTTCTGGGGCCAACGTCCTGACTTTC. Translation: CASSLTRGPGGSGANVLTF.

About this clonotype: A much larger clone lies one base from this, so it may be a read error. This rearrangement joins TRBV7-2 to TRBJ1-3; no reliable D call. The germline gives CDR1 SGHTA, CDR2 FQGNSA. The CDR3 extends over 19 amino acids. V lost 5 bases and J lost 0, with 23 bases in between. CDR3 residues: CASSPFSVRRHSSGNTIYF. Here the CDR3 DNA reads TGTGCCAGCAGCCCCTTTAGCGTCCGGAGGCACAGCTCTGGAAACACCATATATTTT.

As concerns this clonotype: This clone may be a read error of a much larger clone one base away. This sequence joins TRBV19 and TRBJ1-1, with 7 positions matching TRBD1. The length of the CDR3 is 16 residues. CDR1 LNHDA and CDR2 SQIVND come from the germline V gene (reference sequence). Trimming cost V 7 bases and J 0 bases; bases outside gene matches: 11. CDR3 in amino acids: CASTRGTEELNTEAFF. In DNA form, the CDR3 reads TGTGCCAGTACCCGAGGGACAGAGGAGTTGAACACTGAAGCTTTCTTT.

The chain employs TRBV6-8 and TRBJ2-3; D gene unclear. Per the germline V gene, CDR1 is MNHGY and CDR2 is SAAAGT. CDR3 length: 12 amino acids. Trimming pared 8 bases from V and 4 bases from J, leaving 10 bases between. Written as DNA, the CDR3 is TGTGCCAGCGGCGAGGTGCCAGATACGCAGTATTTT. Its translation is CASGEVPDTQYF.

The V gene is TRBV6-6, the J gene TRBJ2-6; D is perhaps TRBD2 (6 bases). The length of the CDR3 is 16 residues. CDR1 and CDR2 (germline): MNHNY, SVGAGI (reference sequence). With 8 bases removed from V and 0 bases from J, the gap between germline ends came to 14 bases. CDR3 loop: CASVGTQNSGANVLTF. The CDR3 DNA follows: TGTGCCAGCGTCGGGACTCAGAACTCTGGGGCCAACGTCCTGACTTTC.

The rearrangement joins TRBV5-4 to TRBJ2-2, with TRBD2 matching over 14 bases. The CDR3 totals 17 residues. V lost 4 bases, J lost 2 bases, and 4 bases stayed unmatched. Germline CDR1 is SGHNT and CDR2 is YYREEE (reference sequence). The CDR3 spells CASSRLAGGPNTGELFF. For the CDR3, the DNA is TGTGCCAGCAGCCGACTAGCGGGGGGGCCAAACACCGGGGAGCTGTTTTTT.

In DNA, the CDR3 is TGCAGCGCTGATTCACTGACTAATGAAAAACTGTTTTTT. Its translation: CSADSLTNEKLFF. The V and J genes are TRBV29-1 and TRBJ1-4; D unresolved. CDR1 and CDR2 from the germline V gene are SQVTM and ANQGSEA. The CDR3 is made up of 13 amino acids. Deletions cut 7 bases from V and 2 bases from J, with 11 bases between.

The chain combines TRBV11-2 with TRBJ2-2; TRBD1 aligns across 8 bases. Trimming cost V 3 bases and J 6 bases; bases outside gene matches: 3. CDR3 length: 14 amino acids. Looked up from germline, CDR1 is SGHAT and CDR2 is FQNNGV. CDR3 sequence (DNA): TGTGCCAGCAGCTTCGGGACAGGTTCCGGGGAGCTGTTTTTT. This gives the protein CASSFGTGSGELFF. Drawing the rest from reference TRBV11-2 and TRBJ2-2, the complete variable domain is EAGVAQSPRYKIIEKRQSVAFWCNPISGHATLYWYQQILGQGPKLLIQFQNNGVVDDSQLPKDRFSAERLKGVDSTLKIQPAKLEDSAVYLCASSFGTGSGELFFGEGSRLTVL.

The chain recombines TRBV20-1 with TRBJ1-5; possible D gene TRBD1, 5 bases. The CDR3 runs to 15 residues. Looked up from germline, CDR1 is DFQATT and CDR2 is SNEGSKA (reference sequence). Trimming stripped 0 bases from V and 4 bases from J, with 13 bases between. CDR3 residues: CSARDGQDTNQPQHF. The CDR3 nucleotides are TGCAGTGCTAGAGACGGGCAGGACACAAATCAGCCCCAGCATTTT.

This clonotype has just a few counts. The rearrangement links TRBV5-5 to TRBJ1-1, with D uncertain. V was pared by 0 bases and J by 2 bases, with 8 bases between. Germline V gene lookup returns CDR1 SGHKS and CDR2 YYEKEE (reference sequence). CDR3 length: 14 residues. CDR3 loop: CASSLDWGNTEAFF. The CDR3 DNA sequence: TGTGCCAGCAGCTTGGACTGGGGAAACACTGAAGCTTTCTTT.

V is TRBV12-3 or TRBV12-4 and J is TRBJ2-1; 8 bases align to TRBD2. The CDR3 contains 16 residues. J lost 0 bases, V lost 7 bases, and 8 bases had no gene match. The chain's CDR3 is CASTLMTSVSYNEQFF. CDR3 bases: TGTGCCAGCACCCTCATGACTAGCGTCTCCTACAATGAGCAGTTCTTC.

This clonotype was picked up a small number of times. This chain connects TRBV6-5 to TRBJ1-2; TRBD1 matches 7 bases. Germline V gives CDR1 MNHEY, CDR2 SVGAGI. Losses at the gene ends were 6 bases for V and 4 bases for J; bases not matched to a gene: 11. The CDR3 totals 15 residues. CDR3 amino acids: CASRRGTDRPYGYTF. CDR3 bases: TGTGCCAGCAGGCGCGGGACAGATCGGCCCTATGGCTACACCTTC.